This is a list of T cell receptor beta chains from one sample in a study of T cell clones after liver transplantation. Produced via immunoSEQ multiplex PCR; TCRdb's table is partial and in-frame only. The sample has around 78,000 clones, around 78% seen once. The specimen comprised CD4+ T cells from blood, sampled at the 22-month timepoint. These receptors originate from a human patient who received a liver transplant. Some T cells may have come from the graft donor. CDR3s include the opening cysteine and the closing phenylalanine or tryptophan. Fields, in order: J gene, clone size, V gene, D gene, CDR3 protein, CDR3 DNA. A D gene is named only where the DNA matches it firmly. Clone size is given for some rows only: seen once, a few or many times, or a class if the clone is expanded.

j_gene: TRBJ2-7; abundance: once; v_gene: TRBV11-2; d_gene: .; CDR3aa: CASSFQEGISYEQYF; CDR3nt: TGTGCCAGCAGCTTCCAAGAGGGGATTTCCTACGAGCAGTACTTC
j_gene: TRBJ2-1; abundance: .; v_gene: TRBV27; d_gene: TRBD2; CDR3aa: CASSLAVYGGWTAGGYNEQFF; CDR3nt: TGTGCCAGCAGTCTCGCAGTTTATGGAGGCTGGACAGCGGGAGGGTACAATGAGCAGTTCTTC
j_gene: TRBJ2-1; abundance: .; v_gene: TRBV9; d_gene: .; CDR3aa: CASSTSGRRQNEQFF; CDR3nt: TGTGCCAGCAGCACCTCAGGTCGACGACAGAATGAGCAGTTCTTC
j_gene: TRBJ1-4; abundance: .; v_gene: TRBV6-6; d_gene: TRBD1; CDR3aa: CASSRGQFNEKLFF; CDR3nt: TGTGCCAGCAGCCGGGGACAGTTTAATGAAAAACTGTTTTTT
j_gene: TRBJ1-2; abundance: .; v_gene: TRBV2; d_gene: TRBD1; CDR3aa: CATSTGDGYTF; CDR3nt: TGTGCCACCTCGACAGGGGATGGCTACACCTTC
j_gene: TRBJ2-3; abundance: few; v_gene: TRBV5-6; d_gene: TRBD2; CDR3aa: CASSFNGGVAGRRDTQYF; CDR3nt: TGTGCCAGCAGCTTCAATGGTGGGGTAGCGGGGCGTAGAGATACGCAGTATTTT
j_gene: TRBJ2-3; abundance: .; v_gene: TRBV5-1; d_gene: TRBD2; CDR3aa: CASSLGLASTDTQYF; CDR3nt: TGCGCCAGCAGCCTGGGACTAGCGAGCACAGATACGCAGTATTTT
j_gene: TRBJ1-5; abundance: .; v_gene: TRBV7-8; d_gene: .; CDR3aa: CASSHLNARGSNQPQHF; CDR3nt: TGTGCCAGCAGCCACTTAAATGCTAGGGGGAGCAATCAGCCCCAGCATTTT
j_gene: TRBJ2-7; abundance: .; v_gene: TRBV9; d_gene: .; CDR3aa: CASSVGSFGSYEQYF; CDR3nt: TGTGCCAGCAGCGTCGGGTCTTTTGGCTCTTACGAGCAGTACTTC
j_gene: TRBJ1-2; abundance: .; v_gene: TRBV5-4; d_gene: .; CDR3aa: CASSVGRINGYTF; CDR3nt: TGTGCCAGCAGCGTTGGACGGATTAATGGCTACACCTTC
j_gene: TRBJ2-2; abundance: .; v_gene: TRBV4-2; d_gene: .; CDR3aa: CASSQGDSNTGELFF; CDR3nt: TGTGCCAGCAGCCAAGGTGACTCGAACACCGGGGAGCTGTTTTTT
j_gene: TRBJ2-5; abundance: .; v_gene: TRBV29-1; d_gene: TRBD2; CDR3aa: CSVEGPGGETQYF; CDR3nt: TGCAGCGTTGAGGGCCCGGGGGGGGAGACCCAGTACTTC
j_gene: TRBJ1-2; abundance: few; v_gene: TRBV6-1; d_gene: .; CDR3aa: CASSDRDRGGYTF; CDR3nt: TGTGCCAGCAGTGACCGGGACCGCGGTGGCTACACCTTC
j_gene: TRBJ2-1; abundance: .; v_gene: TRBV4-1; d_gene: .; CDR3aa: CASSQDRGPNEQFF; CDR3nt: TGCGCCAGCAGCCAAGATCGTGGCCCCAATGAGCAGTTCTTC
j_gene: TRBJ1-1; abundance: .; v_gene: TRBV7-2; d_gene: .; CDR3aa: CASSPYGGQTPEAFF; CDR3nt: TGTGCCAGCAGCCCCTATGGGGGGCAAACCCCTGAAGCTTTCTTT
j_gene: TRBJ2-7; abundance: .; v_gene: TRBV18; d_gene: .; CDR3aa: CASSPLRGAAPYEQYF; CDR3nt: TGTGCCAGCTCACCTCTACGGGGAGCGGCTCCCTACGAGCAGTACTTC
j_gene: TRBJ2-3; abundance: .; v_gene: TRBV6-1; d_gene: TRBD2; CDR3aa: CASRRGGREDTQYF; CDR3nt: TGTGCCAGCAGGCGGGGGGGCCGGGAAGATACGCAGTATTTT
j_gene: TRBJ2-5; abundance: .; v_gene: TRBV29-1; d_gene: TRBD2; CDR3aa: CSVDRTSGRAGETQYF; CDR3nt: TGCAGCGTTGATAGGACTAGCGGGAGGGCCGGGGAGACCCAGTACTTC
j_gene: TRBJ1-1; abundance: .; v_gene: TRBV25-1; d_gene: .; CDR3aa: CASSDRQASNEAFF; CDR3nt: TGTGCCAGCAGTGATAGACAGGCCTCTAATGAAGCTTTCTTT
j_gene: TRBJ2-7; abundance: .; v_gene: TRBV19; d_gene: .; CDR3aa: CATRDPNYEQYF; CDR3nt: TGTGCCACCCGGGACCCTAACTACGAGCAGTACTTC
j_gene: TRBJ1-2; abundance: few; v_gene: TRBV29-1; d_gene: .; CDR3aa: CSVEFGRGYGYTF; CDR3nt: TGCAGCGTTGAGTTCGGCAGGGGCTATGGCTACACCTTC
j_gene: TRBJ2-1; abundance: .; v_gene: TRBV5-1; d_gene: TRBD2; CDR3aa: CASQPGGAGRNEQFF; CDR3nt: TGCGCCAGCCAACCTGGGGGAGCGGGGCGCAATGAGCAGTTCTTC
j_gene: TRBJ1-2; abundance: .; v_gene: TRBV6-6; d_gene: .; CDR3aa: CASSYSNGGSYGYTF; CDR3nt: TGTGCCAGCAGTTACTCGAACGGGGGATCCTATGGCTACACCTTC
j_gene: TRBJ2-7; abundance: .; v_gene: TRBV5-4; d_gene: .; CDR3aa: CASSSRGTVYEQYF; CDR3nt: TGTGCCAGCAGCTCCAGGGGTACGGTCTACGAGCAGTACTTC
j_gene: TRBJ1-1; abundance: .; v_gene: TRBV6-5; d_gene: .; CDR3aa: CASSYAKSGPTVAFF; CDR3nt: TGTGCCAGCAGTTACGCAAAATCGGGACCGACGGTTGCTTTCTTT
j_gene: TRBJ2-7; abundance: .; v_gene: TRBV10-3; d_gene: .; CDR3aa: CAISEGAIKLYEQYF; CDR3nt: TGTGCCATCAGTGAGGGGGCTATAAAACTTTACGAGCAGTACTTC
j_gene: TRBJ1-5; abundance: .; v_gene: TRBV19; d_gene: TRBD1; CDR3aa: CASRTWDSQPQHF; CDR3nt: TGTGCCAGTAGAACATGGGACAGCCAGCCCCAGCATTTT
j_gene: TRBJ2-2; abundance: few; v_gene: TRBV4-1; d_gene: TRBD1; CDR3aa: CASKDRGNTGELFF; CDR3nt: TGCGCCAGTAAGGACAGGGGGAACACCGGGGAGCTGTTTTTT
j_gene: TRBJ1-1; abundance: .; v_gene: TRBV18; d_gene: .; CDR3aa: CASSTRGDTEAFF; CDR3nt: TGTGCCAGCTCAACACGAGGGGACACTGAAGCTTTCTTT
j_gene: TRBJ1-1; abundance: .; v_gene: TRBV20-1; d_gene: .; CDR3aa: CSAVMREAFF; CDR3nt: TGCAGTGCAGTGATGAGGGAAGCTTTCTTT
j_gene: TRBJ1-5; abundance: .; v_gene: TRBV18; d_gene: .; CDR3aa: CASSPPDRGDNQPQHF; CDR3nt: TGTGCCAGCTCACCACCAGATAGGGGTGACAATCAGCCCCAGCATTTT
j_gene: TRBJ1-5; abundance: few; v_gene: TRBV30; d_gene: TRBD1; CDR3aa: CAWRAGDRGFGNQPQHF; CDR3nt: TGTGCCTGGAGGGCCGGGGACAGGGGTTTTGGCAATCAGCCCCAGCATTTT
j_gene: TRBJ2-5; abundance: .; v_gene: TRBV7-2; d_gene: TRBD2; CDR3aa: CASSLRQRGETQYF; CDR3nt: TGTGCCAGCAGCCTACGACAGCGGGGGGAGACCCAGTACTTC
j_gene: TRBJ2-2; abundance: .; v_gene: TRBV18; d_gene: TRBD1; CDR3aa: CASSLAQGATGELFF; CDR3nt: TGTGCCAGCTCCCTCGCGCAGGGGGCCACCGGGGAGCTGTTTTTT
j_gene: TRBJ2-5; abundance: .; v_gene: TRBV9; d_gene: .; CDR3aa: CASSVGQGLLKTQYF; CDR3nt: TGTGCCAGCAGCGTAGGTCAGGGGCTGCTAAAGACCCAGTACTTC